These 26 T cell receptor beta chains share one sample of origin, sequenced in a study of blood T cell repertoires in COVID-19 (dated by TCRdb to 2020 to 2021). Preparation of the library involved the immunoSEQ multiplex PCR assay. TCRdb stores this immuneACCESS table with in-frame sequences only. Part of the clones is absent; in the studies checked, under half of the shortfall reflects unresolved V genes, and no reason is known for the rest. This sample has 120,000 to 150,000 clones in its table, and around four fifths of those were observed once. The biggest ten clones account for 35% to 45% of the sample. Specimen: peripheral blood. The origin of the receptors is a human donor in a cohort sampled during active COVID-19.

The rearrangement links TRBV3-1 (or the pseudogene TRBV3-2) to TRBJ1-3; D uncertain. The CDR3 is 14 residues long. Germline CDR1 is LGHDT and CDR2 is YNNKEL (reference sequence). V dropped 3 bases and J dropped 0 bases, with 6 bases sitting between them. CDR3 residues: CASSHTDSGNTIYF. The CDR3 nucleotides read TGTGCCAGCAGCCACACAGACTCTGGAAACACCATATATTTT.

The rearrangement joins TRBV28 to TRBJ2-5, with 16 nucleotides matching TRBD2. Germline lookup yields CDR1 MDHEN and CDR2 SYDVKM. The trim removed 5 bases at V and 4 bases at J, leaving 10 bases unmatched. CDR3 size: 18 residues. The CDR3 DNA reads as TGTGCCAGCAGTCCGGTCCCGGGACTAGCGGGGGGGCCAGAGACCCAGTACTTC. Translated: CASSPVPGLAGGPETQYF.

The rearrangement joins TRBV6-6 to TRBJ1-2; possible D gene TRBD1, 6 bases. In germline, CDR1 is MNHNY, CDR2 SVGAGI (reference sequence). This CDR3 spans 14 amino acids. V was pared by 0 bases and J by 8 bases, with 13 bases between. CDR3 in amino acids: CASSYSIQGGGYTF. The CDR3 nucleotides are TGTGCCAGCAGTTACTCGATACAGGGAGGGGGCTACACCTTC.

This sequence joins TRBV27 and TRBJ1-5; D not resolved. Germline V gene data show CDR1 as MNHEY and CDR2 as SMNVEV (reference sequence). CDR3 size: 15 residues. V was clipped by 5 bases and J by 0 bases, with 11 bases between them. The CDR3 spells CASSPSGYSNQPQHF. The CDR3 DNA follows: TGTGCCAGCAGTCCCTCAGGTTATAGCAATCAGCCCCAGCATTTT.

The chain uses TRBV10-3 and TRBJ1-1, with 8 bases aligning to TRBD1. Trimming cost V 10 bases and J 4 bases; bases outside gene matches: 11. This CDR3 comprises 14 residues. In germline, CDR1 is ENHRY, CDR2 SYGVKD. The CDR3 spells CASFAQGVGTEAFF. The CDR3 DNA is TGTGCCAGTTTCGCACAGGGGGTGGGCACTGAAGCTTTCTTT.

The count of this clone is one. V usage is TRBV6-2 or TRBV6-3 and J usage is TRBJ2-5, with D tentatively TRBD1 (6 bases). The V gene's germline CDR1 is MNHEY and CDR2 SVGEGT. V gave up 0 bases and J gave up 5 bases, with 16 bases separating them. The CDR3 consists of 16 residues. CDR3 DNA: TGTGCCAGCAGTTACTCGAGGGGGAAAAGCGAGGAGACCCAGTACTTC. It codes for CASSYSRGKSEETQYF.

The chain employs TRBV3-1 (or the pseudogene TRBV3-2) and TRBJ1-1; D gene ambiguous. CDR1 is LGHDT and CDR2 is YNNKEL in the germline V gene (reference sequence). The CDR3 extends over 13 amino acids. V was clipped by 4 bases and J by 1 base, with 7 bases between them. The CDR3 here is CASSPGGNTEAFF. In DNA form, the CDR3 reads TGTGCCAGCAGCCCGGGAGGGAACACTGAAGCTTTCTTT.

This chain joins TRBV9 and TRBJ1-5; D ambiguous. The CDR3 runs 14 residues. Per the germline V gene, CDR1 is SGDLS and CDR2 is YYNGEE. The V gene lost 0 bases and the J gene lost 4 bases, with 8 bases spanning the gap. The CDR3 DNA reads TGTGCCAGCAGCGTAGGTAACAAGAATCAGCCCCAGCATTTT. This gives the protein CASSVGNKNQPQHF.

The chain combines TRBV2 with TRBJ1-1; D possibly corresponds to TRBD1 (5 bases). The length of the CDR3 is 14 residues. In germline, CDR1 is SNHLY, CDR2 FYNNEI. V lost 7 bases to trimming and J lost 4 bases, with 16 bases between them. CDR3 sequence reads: CASMAVVRGTEAFF. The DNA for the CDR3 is TGTGCCAGCATGGCGGTGGTTAGGGGCACTGAAGCTTTCTTT.

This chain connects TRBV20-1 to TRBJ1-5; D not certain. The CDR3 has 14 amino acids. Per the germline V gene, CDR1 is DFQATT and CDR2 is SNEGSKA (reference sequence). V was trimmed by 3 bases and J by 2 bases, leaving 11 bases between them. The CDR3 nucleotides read TGCAGTGCTAGTTCCGGGTTTGGCAATCAGCCCCAGCATTTT. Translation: CSASSGFGNQPQHF.

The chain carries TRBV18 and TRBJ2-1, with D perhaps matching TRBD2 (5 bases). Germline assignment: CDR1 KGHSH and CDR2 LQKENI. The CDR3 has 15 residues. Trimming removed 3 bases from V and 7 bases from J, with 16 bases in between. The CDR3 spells CASSPVRAQRNEQFF. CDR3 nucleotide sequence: TGTGCCAGCTCACCGGTGAGGGCCCAGAGGAATGAGCAGTTCTTC.

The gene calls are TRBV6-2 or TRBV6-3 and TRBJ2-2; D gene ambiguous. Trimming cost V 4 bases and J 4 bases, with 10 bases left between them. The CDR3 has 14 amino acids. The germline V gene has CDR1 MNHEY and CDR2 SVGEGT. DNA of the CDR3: TGTGCCAGCAGTTGGGTACAGCCCACCGGGGAGCTGTTTTTT. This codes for CASSWVQPTGELFF.

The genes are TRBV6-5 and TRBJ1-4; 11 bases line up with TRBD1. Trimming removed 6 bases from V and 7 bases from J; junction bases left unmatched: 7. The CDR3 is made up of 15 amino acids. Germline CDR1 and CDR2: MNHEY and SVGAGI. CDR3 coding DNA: TGTGCCAGCAGCCGACGGACAGGGGGCGGTGAAAAACTGTTTTTT. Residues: CASSRRTGGGEKLFF.

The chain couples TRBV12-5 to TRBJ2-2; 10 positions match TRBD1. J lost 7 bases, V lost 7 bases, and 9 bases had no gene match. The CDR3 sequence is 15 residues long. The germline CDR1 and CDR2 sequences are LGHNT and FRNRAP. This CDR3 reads CASALGQGRNGELFF. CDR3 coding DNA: TGTGCTAGTGCCCTGGGACAGGGGAGGAACGGGGAGCTGTTTTTT.

The CDR3 nucleotides are TGTGCCAGCAGCTCTACTTGGAGGGGAGGTCAGCCCCAGCATTTT. As protein: CASSSTWRGGQPQHF. The V and J genes are TRBV5-6 and TRBJ1-5; possibly TRBD1 for D (5 bases). The V end was cut by 3 bases, the J end by 6 bases, with 16 bases between. The CDR3 covers 15 residues. Per the germline V gene, CDR1 is SGHDT and CDR2 is YYEEEE. Full variable domain (outside the CDR3, taken from reference TRBV5-6 and TRBJ1-5): DAGVTQSPTHLIKTRGQQVTLRCSPKSGHDTVSWYQQALGQGPQFIFQYYEEEERQRGNFPDRFSGHQFPNYSSELNVNALLLGDSALYLCASSSTWRGGQPQHFGDGTRLSIL.

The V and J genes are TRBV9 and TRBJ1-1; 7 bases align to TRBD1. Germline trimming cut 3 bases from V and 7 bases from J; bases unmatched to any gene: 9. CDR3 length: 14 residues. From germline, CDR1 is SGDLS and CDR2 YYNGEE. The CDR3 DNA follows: TGTGCCAGCAGCGGAGATACAGGGGTAAGTGAAGCTTTCTTT. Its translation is CASSGDTGVSEAFF.

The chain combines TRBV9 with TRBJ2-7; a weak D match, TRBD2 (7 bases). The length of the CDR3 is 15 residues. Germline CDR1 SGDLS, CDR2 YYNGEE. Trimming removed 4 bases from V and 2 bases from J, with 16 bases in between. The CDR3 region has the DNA TGTGCCAGCAGCCCGAGGGGGGGCGGCACCTACGAGCAGTACTTC. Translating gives CASSPRGGGTYEQYF. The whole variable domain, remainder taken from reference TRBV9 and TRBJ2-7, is DSGVTQTPKHLITATGQRVTLRCSPRSGDLSVYWYQQSLDQGLQFLIQYYNGEERAKGNILERFSAQQFPDLHSELNLSSLELGDSALYFCASSPRGGGTYEQYFGPGTRLTVT.

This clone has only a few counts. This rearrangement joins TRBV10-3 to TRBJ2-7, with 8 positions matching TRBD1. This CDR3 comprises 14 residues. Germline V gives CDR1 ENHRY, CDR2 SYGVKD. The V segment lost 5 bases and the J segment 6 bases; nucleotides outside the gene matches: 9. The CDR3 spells CAISKTGTGPEQYF. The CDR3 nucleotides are TGTGCCATCAGTAAAACAGGGACAGGACCCGAGCAGTACTTC.

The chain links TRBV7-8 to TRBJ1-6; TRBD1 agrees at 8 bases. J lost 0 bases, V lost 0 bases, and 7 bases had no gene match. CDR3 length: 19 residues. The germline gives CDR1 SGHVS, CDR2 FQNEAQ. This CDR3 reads CASSLAPGGLSSYNSPLHF. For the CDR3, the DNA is TGTGCCAGCAGCTTAGCGCCAGGGGGCCTTAGCTCCTATAATTCACCCCTCCACTTT.

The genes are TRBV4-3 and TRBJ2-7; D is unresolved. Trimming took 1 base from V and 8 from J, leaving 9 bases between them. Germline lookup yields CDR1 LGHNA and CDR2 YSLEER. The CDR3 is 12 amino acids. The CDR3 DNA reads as TGCGCCAGCAGCCAAGGAGATGGGCAGCAGTACTTC. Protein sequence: CASSQGDGQQYF.

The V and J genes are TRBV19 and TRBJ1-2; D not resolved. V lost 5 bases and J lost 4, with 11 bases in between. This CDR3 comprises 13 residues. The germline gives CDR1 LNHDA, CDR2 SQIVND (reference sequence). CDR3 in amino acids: CASSRTSSYGYTF. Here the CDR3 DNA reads TGTGCCAGTAGTCGGACTTCATCCTATGGCTACACCTTC.

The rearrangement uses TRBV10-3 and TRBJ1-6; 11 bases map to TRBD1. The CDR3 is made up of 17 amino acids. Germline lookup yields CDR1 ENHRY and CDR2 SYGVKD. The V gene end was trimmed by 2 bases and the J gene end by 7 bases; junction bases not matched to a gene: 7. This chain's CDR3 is CAISERAGDRGNSPLHF. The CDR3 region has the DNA TGTGCCATCAGTGAGAGGGCAGGGGACAGGGGGAATTCACCCCTCCACTTT.

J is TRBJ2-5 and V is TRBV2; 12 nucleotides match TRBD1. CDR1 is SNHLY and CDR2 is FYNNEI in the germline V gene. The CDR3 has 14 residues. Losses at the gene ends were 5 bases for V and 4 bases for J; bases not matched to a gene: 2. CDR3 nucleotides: TGTGCCAGCAGTCGGGACAGGGGGCCAGAGACCCAGTACTTC. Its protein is CASSRDRGPETQYF.

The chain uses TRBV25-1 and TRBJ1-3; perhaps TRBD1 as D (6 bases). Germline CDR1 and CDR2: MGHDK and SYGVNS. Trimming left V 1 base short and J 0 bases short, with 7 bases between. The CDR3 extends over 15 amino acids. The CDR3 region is CASSESGVSGNTIYF. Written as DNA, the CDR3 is TGTGCCAGCAGTGAATCAGGGGTCTCTGGAAACACCATATATTTT.

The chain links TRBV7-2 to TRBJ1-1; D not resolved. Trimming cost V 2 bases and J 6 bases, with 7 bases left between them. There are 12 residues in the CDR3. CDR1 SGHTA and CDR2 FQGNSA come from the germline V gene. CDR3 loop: CASSLQGAEAFF. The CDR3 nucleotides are TGTGCCAGCAGCTTACAAGGAGCTGAAGCTTTCTTT.

CDR3 amino acids: CASSQGGQANTEAFF. The DNA of the CDR3 is TGCGCCAGCAGCCAAGGGGGACAGGCGAACACTGAAGCTTTCTTT. The V and J genes are TRBV4-3 and TRBJ1-1; 8 bases are shared with TRBD1. With 1 base clipped from V and 1 base from J, the junction kept 2 bases outside the gene matches. CDR3 size: 15 residues. CDR1 is LGHNA and CDR2 is YSLEER in the germline V gene.